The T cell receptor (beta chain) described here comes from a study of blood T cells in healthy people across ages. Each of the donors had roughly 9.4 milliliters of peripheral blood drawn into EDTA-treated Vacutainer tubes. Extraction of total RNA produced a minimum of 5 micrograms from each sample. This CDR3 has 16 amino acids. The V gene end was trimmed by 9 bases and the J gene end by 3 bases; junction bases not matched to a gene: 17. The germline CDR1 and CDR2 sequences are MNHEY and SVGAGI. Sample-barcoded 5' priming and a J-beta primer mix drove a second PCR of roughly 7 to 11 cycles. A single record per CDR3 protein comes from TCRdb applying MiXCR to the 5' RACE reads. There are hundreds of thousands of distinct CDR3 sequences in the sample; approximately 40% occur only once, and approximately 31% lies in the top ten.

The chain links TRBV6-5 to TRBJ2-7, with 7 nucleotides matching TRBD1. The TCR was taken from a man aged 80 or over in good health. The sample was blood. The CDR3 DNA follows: TGTGCCAGTAGCCCAAATAGGGGGCAGGGTAGCTACGAGCAGTACTTC. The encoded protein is CASSPNRGQGSYEQYF.